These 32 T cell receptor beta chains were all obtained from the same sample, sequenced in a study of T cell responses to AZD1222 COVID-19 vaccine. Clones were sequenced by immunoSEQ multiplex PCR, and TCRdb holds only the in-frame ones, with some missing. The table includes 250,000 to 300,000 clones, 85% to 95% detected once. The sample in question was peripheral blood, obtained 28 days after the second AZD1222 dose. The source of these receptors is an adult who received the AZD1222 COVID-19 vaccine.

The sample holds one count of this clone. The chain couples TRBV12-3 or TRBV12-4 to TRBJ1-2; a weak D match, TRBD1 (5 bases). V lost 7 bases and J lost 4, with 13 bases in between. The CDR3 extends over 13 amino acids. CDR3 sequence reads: CASTYRGSYGYTF. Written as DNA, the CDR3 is TGTGCCAGCACTTACCGGGGGTCCTATGGCTACACCTTC.

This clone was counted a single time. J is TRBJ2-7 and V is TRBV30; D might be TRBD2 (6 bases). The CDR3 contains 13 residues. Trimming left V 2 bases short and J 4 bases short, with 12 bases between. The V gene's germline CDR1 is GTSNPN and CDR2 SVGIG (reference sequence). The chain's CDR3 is CAWSIGTSYEQYF. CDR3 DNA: TGTGCCTGGAGTATCGGGACTTCATACGAGCAGTACTTC.

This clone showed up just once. The CDR3 sequence: CASIPGTSGPYEQYF. CDR3 sequence (DNA): TGTGCCAGCATCCCCGGGACTAGCGGGCCCTACGAGCAGTACTTC. The chain has TRBV28 and TRBJ2-7; 12 bases are a match to TRBD2. The germline gives CDR1 MDHEN, CDR2 SYDVKM. The ends lost 7 bases at V and 2 bases at J; junction bases unmatched: 6. CDR3 size: 15 residues.

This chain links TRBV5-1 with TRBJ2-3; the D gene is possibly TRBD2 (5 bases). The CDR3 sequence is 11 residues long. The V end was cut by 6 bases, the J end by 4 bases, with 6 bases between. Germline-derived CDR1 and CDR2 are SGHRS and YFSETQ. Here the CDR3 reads CASTGADTQYF. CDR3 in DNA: TGCGCCAGCACCGGGGCAGATACGCAGTATTTT.

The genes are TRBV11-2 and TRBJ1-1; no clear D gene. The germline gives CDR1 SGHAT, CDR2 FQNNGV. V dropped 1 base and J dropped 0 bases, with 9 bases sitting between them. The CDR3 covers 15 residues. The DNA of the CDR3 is TGTGCCAGCAGCTTAGCCGTCAGGATGAACACTGAAGCTTTCTTT. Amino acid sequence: CASSLAVRMNTEAFF. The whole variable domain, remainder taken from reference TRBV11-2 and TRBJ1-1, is EAGVAQSPRYKIIEKRQSVAFWCNPISGHATLYWYQQILGQGPKLLIQFQNNGVVDDSQLPKDRFSAERLKGVDSTLKIQPAKLEDSAVYLCASSLAVRMNTEAFFGQGTRLTVV.

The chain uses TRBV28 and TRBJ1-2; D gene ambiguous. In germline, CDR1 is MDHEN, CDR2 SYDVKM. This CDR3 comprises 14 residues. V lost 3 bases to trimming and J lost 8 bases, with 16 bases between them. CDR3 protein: CASSFGRQTMGYTF. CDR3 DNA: TGTGCCAGCAGTTTCGGTCGGCAGACTATGGGCTACACCTTC.

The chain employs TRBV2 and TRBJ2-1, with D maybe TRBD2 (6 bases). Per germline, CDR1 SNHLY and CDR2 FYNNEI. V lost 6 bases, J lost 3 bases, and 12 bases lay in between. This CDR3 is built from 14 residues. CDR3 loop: CASRAGTRYNEQFF. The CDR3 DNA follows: TGTGCCAGCAGGGCCGGGACTCGCTACAATGAGCAGTTCTTC.

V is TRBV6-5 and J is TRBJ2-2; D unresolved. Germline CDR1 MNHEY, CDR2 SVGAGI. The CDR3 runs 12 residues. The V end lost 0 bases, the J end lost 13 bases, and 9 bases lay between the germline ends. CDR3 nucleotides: TGTGCCAGCAGTTACTCGGGTAGGGTGCTGTTTTTT. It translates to CASSYSGRVLFF.

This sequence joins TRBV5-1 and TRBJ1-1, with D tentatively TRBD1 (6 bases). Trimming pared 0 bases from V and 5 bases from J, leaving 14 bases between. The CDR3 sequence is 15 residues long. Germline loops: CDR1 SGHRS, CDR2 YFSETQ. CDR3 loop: CASSLDFSRGTEAFF. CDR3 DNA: TGCGCCAGCAGCTTGGATTTCAGCAGGGGAACTGAAGCTTTCTTT.

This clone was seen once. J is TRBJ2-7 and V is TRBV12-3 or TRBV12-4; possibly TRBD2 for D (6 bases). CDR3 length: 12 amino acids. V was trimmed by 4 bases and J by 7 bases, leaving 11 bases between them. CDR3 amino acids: CASSSWAGEQYF. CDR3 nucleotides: TGTGCCAGCAGTTCCTGGGCGGGGGAGCAGTACTTC.

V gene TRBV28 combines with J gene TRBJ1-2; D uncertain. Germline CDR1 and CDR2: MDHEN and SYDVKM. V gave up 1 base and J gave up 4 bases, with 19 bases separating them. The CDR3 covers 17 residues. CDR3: CASSLSRPGRGGYGYTF. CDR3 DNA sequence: TGTGCCAGCAGTTTATCGCGTCCCGGACGGGGAGGCTATGGCTACACCTTC.

Here the CDR3 reads CASSPPDRAGGYTF. The CDR3 bases are TGTGCCAGCAGCCCTCCGGACAGGGCGGGCGGCTACACCTTC. The chain couples TRBV7-9 to TRBJ1-2, with 8 nucleotides matching TRBD1. With V trimmed by 5 bases and J by 8 bases, 10 bases remained unmatched. CDR1 SEHNR and CDR2 FQNEAQ come from the germline V gene (reference sequence). The CDR3 runs 14 residues. The full variable domain, in which reference TRBV7-9 and TRBJ1-2 provide the parts outside the CDR3, is DTGVSQNPRHKITKRGQNVTFRCDPISEHNRLYWYRQTLGQGPEFLTYFQNEAQLEKSRLLSDRFSAERPKGSFSTLEIQRTEQGDSAMYLCASSPPDRAGGYTFGSGTRLTVV.

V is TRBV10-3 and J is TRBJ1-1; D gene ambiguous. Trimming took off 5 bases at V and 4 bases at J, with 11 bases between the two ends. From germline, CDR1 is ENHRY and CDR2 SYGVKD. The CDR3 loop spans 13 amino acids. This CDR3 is CAISSTGSTEAFF. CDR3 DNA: TGTGCCATCAGTTCTACGGGGAGCACTGAAGCTTTCTTT.

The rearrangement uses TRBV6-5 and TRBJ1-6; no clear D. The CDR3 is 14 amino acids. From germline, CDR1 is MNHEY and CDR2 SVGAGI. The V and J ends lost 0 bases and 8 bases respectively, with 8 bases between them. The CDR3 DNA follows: TGTGCCAGCAGTTACTCATCAGCGTATTCACCCCTCCACTTT. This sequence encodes CASSYSSAYSPLHF.

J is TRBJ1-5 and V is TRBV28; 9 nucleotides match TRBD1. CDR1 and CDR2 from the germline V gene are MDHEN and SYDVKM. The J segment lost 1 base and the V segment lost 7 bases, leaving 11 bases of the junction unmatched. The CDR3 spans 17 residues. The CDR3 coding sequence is TGTGCCAGCACTGGGGGGACAGGGAGGACCAGCAATCAGCCCCAGCATTTT. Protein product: CASTGGTGRTSNQPQHF.

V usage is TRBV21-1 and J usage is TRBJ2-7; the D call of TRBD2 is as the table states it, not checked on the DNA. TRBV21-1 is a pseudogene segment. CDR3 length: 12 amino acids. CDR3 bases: TGTGCCAGCAGCAAAGGAGGCTACGAGCAGTACTTC. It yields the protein CASSKGGYEQYF.

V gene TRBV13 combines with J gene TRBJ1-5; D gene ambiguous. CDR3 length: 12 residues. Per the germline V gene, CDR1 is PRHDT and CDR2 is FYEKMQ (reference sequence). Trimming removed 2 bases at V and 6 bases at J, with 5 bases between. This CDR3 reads CASSLIGQPQHF. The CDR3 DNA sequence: TGTGCCAGCAGCTTAATTGGTCAGCCCCAGCATTTT.

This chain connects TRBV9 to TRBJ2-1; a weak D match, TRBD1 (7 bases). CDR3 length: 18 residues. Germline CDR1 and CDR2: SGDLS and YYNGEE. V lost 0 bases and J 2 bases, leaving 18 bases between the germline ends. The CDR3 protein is CASSVVDYTGEPYNEQFF. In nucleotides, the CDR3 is TGTGCCAGCAGCGTAGTGGACTATACAGGGGAACCCTACAATGAGCAGTTCTTC.

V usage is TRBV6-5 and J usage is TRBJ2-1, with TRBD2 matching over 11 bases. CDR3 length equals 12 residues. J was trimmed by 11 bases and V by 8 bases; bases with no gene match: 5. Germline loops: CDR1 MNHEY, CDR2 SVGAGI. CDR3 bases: TGTGCCAGCGTAGCGGGGGGGCCCCAGCAGTTCTTC. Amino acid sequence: CASVAGGPQQFF.

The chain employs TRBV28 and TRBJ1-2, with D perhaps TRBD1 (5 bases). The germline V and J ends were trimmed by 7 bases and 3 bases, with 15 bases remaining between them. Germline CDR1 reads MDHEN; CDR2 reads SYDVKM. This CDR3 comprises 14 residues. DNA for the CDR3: TGTGCCAGCACCCAAACTCAGGGCCACTATGGCTACACCTTC. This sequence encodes CASTQTQGHYGYTF.

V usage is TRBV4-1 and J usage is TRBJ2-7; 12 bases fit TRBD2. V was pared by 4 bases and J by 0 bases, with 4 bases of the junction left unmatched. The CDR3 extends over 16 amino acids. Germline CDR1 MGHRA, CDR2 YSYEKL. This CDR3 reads CASSRLTSGSSYEQYF. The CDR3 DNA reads TGCGCCAGCAGCCGCCTGACTAGCGGGAGCTCCTACGAGCAGTACTTC.

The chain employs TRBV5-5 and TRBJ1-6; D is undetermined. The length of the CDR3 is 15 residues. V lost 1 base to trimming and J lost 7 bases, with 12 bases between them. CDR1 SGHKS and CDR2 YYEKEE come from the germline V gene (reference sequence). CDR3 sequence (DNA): TGTGCCAGCAGCTTGATTCCCGACGGGAATTCACCCCTCCACTTT. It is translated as CASSLIPDGNSPLHF.

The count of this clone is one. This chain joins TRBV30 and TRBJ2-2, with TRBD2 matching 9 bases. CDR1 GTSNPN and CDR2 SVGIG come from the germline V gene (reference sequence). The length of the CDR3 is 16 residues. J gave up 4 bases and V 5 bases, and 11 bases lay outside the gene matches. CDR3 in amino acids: CAWAHLAGVVTGELFF. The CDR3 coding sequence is TGTGCCTGGGCTCATTTAGCGGGAGTTGTCACCGGGGAGCTGTTTTTT. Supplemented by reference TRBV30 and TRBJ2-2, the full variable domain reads SQTIHQWPATLVQPVGSPLSLECTVEGTSNPNLYWYRQAAGRGLQLLFYSVGIGQISSEVPQNLSASRPQDRQFILSSKKLLLSDSGFYLCAWAHLAGVVTGELFFGEGSRLTVL.

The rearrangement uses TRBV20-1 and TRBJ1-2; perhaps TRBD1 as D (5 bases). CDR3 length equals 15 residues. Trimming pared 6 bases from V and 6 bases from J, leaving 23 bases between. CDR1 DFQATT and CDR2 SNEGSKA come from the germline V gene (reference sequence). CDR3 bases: TGCAGTGCCAGTGGGTCTCGCAGGGTATGGGATGGCTACACCTTC. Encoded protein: CSASGSRRVWDGYTF.

CDR3 in amino acids: CASTGSQETQYF. CDR3 in DNA: TGTGCCAGCACAGGCAGTCAAGAGACCCAGTACTTC. This sequence joins TRBV2 and TRBJ2-5; no reliable D call. The ends were cut back, 7 bases at V and 2 bases at J, with 8 bases in the middle. The CDR3 is 12 residues long. Germline assignment: CDR1 SNHLY and CDR2 FYNNEI.

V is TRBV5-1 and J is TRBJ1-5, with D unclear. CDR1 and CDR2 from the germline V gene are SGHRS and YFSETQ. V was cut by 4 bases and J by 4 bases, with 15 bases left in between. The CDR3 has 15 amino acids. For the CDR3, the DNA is TGCGCCAGCAGCCCTGGTGGCGGTAAAAATCAGCCCCAGCATTTT. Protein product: CASSPGGGKNQPQHF.

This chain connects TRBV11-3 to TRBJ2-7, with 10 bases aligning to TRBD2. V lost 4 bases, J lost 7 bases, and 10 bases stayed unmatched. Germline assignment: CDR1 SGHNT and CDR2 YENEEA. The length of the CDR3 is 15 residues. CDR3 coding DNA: TGTGCCAGCAGCTCAAAGCGGGAGGGGAGATTTGAGCAGTACTTC. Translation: CASSSKREGRFEQYF.

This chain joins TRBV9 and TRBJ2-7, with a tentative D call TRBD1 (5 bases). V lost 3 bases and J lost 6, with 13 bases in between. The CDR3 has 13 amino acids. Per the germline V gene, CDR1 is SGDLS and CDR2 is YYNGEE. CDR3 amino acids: CASSEGPTGEQYF. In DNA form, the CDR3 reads TGTGCCAGCAGCGAGGGGCCGACTGGCGAGCAGTACTTC.

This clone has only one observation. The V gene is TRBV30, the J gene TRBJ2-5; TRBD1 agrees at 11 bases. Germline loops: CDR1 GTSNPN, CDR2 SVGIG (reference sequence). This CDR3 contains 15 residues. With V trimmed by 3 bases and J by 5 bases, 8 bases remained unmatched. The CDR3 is CAWSPGQGVLETQYF. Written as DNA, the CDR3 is TGTGCCTGGAGCCCGGGACAGGGGGTTTTGGAGACCCAGTACTTC.

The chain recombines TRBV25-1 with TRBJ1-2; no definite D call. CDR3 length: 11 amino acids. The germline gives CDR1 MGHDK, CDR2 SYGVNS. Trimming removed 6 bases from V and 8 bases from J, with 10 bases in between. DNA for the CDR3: TGTGCCAGCAGGGGTCCGGACGGCTACACCTTC. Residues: CASRGPDGYTF.

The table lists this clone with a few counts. In DNA form, the CDR3 reads TGTGCCAGCTCACCGGGGACTAGCGGGAAACATGAGCAGTTCTTC. It translates to CASSPGTSGKHEQFF. The chain has TRBV18 and TRBJ2-1, with 13 positions matching TRBD2. CDR3 length: 15 amino acids. V lost 3 bases to trimming and J lost 8 bases; unmatched junction nucleotides: 4. Germline CDR1 reads KGHSH; CDR2 reads LQKENI.

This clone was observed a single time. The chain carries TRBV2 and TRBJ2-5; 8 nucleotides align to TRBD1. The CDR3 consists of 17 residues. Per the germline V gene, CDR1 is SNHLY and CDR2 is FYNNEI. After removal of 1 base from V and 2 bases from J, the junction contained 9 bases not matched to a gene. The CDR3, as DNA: TGTGCCAGCAGTGAAGGGTCGTTTTGGACAGGGCAAGAGACCCAGTACTTC. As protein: CASSEGSFWTGQETQYF.